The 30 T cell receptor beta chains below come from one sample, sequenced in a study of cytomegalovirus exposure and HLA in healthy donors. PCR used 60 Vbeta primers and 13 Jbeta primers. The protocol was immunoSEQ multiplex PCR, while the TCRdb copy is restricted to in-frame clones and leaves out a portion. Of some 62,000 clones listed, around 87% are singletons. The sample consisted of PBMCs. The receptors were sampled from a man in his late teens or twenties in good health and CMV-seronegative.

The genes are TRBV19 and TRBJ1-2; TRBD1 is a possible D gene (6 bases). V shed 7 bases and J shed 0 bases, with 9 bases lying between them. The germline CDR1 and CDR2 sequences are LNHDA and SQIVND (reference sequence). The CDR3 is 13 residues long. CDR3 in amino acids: CASTDRTNYGYTF. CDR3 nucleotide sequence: TGTGCCAGTACGGACAGAACTAACTATGGCTACACCTTC.

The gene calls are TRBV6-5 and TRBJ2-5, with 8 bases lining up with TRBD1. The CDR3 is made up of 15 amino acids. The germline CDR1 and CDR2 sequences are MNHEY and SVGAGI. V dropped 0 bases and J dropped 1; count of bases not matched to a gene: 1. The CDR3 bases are TGTGCCAGCAGTTACTCCGGACAGGGCCAAGAGACCCAGTACTTC. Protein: CASSYSGQGQETQYF.

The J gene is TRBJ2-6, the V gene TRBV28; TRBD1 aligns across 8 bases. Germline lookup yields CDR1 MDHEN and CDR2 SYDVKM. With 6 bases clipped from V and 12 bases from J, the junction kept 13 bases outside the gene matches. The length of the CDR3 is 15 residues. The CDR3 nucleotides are TGTGCCAGCAGCAGTCTTCAGGGGGCGATACCCGTCCTGACTTTC. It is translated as CASSSLQGAIPVLTF.

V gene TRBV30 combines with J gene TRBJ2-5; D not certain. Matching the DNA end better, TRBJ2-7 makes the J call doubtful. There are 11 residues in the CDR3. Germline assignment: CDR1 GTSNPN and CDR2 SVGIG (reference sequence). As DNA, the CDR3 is TGTGCCTGGGCCGGGTCTTACGAGCAGTACTTC. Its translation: CAWAGSYEQYF.

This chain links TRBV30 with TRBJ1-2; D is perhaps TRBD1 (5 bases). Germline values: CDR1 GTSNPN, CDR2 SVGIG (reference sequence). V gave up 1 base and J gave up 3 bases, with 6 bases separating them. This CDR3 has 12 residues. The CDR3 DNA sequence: TGTGCCTGGAGTGGGGGCGACTATGGCTACACCTTC. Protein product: CAWSGGDYGYTF.

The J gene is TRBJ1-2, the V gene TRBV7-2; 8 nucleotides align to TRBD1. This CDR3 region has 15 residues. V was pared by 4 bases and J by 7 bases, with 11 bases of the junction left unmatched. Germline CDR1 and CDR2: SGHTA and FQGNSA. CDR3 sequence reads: CASSSEMTGTGGYTF. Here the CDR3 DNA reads TGTGCCAGCAGCTCAGAAATGACAGGGACAGGTGGCTACACCTTC.

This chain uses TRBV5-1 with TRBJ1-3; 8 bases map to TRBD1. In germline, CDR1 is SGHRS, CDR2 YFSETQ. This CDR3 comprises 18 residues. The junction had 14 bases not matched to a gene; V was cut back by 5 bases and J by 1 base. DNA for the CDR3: TGCGCCAGCAGACAACGAAGCCGGGACAGGAATTCTGGAAACACCATATATTTT. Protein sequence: CASRQRSRDRNSGNTIYF.

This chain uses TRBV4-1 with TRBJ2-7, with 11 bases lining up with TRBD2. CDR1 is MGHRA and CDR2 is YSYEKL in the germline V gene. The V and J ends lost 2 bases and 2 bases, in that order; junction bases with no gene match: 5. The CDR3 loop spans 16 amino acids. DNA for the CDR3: TGCGCCAGCAGCCAACCCATAGCGGGGGGGCCCTACGAGCAGTACTTC. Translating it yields CASSQPIAGGPYEQYF.

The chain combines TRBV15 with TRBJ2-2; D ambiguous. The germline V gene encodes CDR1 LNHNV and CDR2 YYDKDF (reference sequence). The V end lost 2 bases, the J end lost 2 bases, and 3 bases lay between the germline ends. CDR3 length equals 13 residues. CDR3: CATSRINTGELFF. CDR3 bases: TGTGCCACCAGCAGAATAAACACCGGGGAGCTGTTTTTT.

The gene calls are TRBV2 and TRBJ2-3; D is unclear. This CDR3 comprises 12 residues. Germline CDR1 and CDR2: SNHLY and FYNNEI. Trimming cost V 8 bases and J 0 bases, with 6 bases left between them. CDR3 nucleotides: TGTGCCAGCTTCCTTAGCACAGATACGCAGTATTTT. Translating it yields CASFLSTDTQYF.

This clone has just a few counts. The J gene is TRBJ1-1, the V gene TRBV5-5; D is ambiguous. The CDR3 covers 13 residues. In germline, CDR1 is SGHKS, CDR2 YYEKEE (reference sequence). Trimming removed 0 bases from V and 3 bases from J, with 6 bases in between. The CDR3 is CASSLVTDTEAFF. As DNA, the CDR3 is TGTGCCAGCAGCTTGGTTACAGACACTGAAGCTTTCTTT.

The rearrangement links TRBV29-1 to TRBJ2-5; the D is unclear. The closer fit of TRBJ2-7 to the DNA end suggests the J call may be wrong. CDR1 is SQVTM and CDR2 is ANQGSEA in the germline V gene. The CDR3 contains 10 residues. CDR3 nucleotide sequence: TGCAGCGTCACTGTCTACGAGCAGTACTTC. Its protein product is CSVTVYEQYF.

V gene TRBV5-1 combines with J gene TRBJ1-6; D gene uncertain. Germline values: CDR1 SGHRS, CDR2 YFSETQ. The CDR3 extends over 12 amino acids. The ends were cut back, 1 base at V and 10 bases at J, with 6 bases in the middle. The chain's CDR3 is CASSLHGSPLHF. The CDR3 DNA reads TGCGCCAGCAGCTTGCATGGCTCACCCCTCCACTTT.

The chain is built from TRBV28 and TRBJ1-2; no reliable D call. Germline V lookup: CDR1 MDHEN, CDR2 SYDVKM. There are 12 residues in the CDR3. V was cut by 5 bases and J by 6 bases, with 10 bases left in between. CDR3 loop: CASSNSGDGYTF. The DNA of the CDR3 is TGTGCCAGCAGTAATTCCGGGGATGGCTACACCTTC.

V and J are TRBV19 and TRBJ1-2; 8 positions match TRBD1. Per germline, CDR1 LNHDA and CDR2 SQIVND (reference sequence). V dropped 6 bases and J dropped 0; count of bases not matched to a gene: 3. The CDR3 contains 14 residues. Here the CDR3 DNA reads TGTGCCAGTAGGTTGACAGGGGCTAACTATGGCTACACCTTC. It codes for CASRLTGANYGYTF. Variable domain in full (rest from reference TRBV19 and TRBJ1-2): DGGITQSPKYLFRKEGQNVTLSCEQNLNHDAMYWYRQDPGQGLRLIYYSQIVNDFQKGDIAEGYSVSREKKESFPLTVTSAQKNPTAFYLCASRLTGANYGYTFGSGTRLTVV.

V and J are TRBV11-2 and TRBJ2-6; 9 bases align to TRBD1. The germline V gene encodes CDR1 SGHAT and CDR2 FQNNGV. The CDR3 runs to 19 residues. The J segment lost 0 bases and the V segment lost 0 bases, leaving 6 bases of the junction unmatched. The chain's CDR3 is CASSLDWDRANSGANVLTF. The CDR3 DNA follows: TGTGCCAGCAGCTTAGATTGGGACAGGGCTAACTCTGGGGCCAACGTCCTGACTTTC. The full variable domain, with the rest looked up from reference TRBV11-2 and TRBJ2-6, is EAGVAQSPRYKIIEKRQSVAFWCNPISGHATLYWYQQILGQGPKLLIQFQNNGVVDDSQLPKDRFSAERLKGVDSTLKIQPAKLEDSAVYLCASSLDWDRANSGANVLTFGAGSRLTVL.

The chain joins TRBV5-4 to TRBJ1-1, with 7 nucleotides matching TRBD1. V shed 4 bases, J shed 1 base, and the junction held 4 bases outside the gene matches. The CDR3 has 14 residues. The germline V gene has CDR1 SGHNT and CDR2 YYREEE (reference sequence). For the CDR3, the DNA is TGTGCCAGCAGCGCAGGGGGAGGGAACACTGAAGCTTTCTTT. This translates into CASSAGGGNTEAFF.

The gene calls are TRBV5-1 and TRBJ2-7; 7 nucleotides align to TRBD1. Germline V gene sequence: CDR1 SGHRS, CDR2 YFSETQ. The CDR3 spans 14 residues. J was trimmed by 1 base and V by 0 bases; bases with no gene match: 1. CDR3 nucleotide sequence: TGCGCCAGCAGCTTGGACAGGGGATCCTACGAGCAGTACTTC. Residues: CASSLDRGSYEQYF.

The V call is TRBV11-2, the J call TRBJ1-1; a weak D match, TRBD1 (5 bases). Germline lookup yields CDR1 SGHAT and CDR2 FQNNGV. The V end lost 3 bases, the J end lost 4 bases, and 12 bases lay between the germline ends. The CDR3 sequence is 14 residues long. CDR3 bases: TGTGCCAGCAGCTTGCCCGGGGGGAGCACTGAAGCTTTCTTT. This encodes CASSLPGGSTEAFF. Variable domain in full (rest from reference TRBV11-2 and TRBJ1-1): EAGVAQSPRYKIIEKRQSVAFWCNPISGHATLYWYQQILGQGPKLLIQFQNNGVVDDSQLPKDRFSAERLKGVDSTLKIQPAKLEDSAVYLCASSLPGGSTEAFFGQGTRLTVV.

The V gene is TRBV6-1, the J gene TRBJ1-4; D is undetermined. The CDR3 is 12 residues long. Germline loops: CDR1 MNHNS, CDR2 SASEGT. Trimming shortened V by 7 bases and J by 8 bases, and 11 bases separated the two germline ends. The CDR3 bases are TGTGCCAGCACGGCGGGCGTGGAAAAACTGTTTTTT. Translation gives CASTAGVEKLFF.

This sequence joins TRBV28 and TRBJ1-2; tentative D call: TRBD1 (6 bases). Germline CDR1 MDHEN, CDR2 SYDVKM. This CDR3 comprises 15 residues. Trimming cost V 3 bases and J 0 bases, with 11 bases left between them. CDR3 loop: CASSFRGRTNYGYTF. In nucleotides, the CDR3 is TGTGCCAGCAGTTTCAGGGGACGCACTAACTATGGCTACACCTTC.

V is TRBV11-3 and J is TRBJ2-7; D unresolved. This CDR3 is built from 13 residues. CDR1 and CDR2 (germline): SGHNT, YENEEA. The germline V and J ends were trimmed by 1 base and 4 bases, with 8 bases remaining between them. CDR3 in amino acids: CASSLVVSYEQYF. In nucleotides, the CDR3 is TGTGCCAGCAGCTTAGTAGTGTCTTACGAGCAGTACTTC.

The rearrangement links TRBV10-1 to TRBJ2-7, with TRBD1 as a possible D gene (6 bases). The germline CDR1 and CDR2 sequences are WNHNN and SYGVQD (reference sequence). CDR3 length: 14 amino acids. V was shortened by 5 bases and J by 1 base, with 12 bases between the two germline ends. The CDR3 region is CASSPDRNSYEQYF. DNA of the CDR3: TGCGCCAGCAGTCCGGACAGAAATTCCTACGAGCAGTACTTC.

The chain's CDR3 is CASREAGDQPQHF. The CDR3 coding sequence is TGTGCCAGTAGGGAGGCAGGGGATCAGCCCCAGCATTTT. The chain carries TRBV19 and TRBJ1-5; perhaps TRBD1 as D (6 bases). The CDR3 sequence is 13 residues long. Trimming took 6 bases from V and 5 from J, leaving 11 bases between them. The germline V gene has CDR1 LNHDA and CDR2 SQIVND (reference sequence).

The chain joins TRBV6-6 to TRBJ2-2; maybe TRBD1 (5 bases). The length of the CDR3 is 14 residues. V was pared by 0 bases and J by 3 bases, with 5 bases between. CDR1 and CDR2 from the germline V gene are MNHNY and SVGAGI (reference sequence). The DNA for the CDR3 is TGTGCCAGCAGTTACTCAGGGGACACCGGGGAGCTGTTTTTT. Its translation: CASSYSGDTGELFF.

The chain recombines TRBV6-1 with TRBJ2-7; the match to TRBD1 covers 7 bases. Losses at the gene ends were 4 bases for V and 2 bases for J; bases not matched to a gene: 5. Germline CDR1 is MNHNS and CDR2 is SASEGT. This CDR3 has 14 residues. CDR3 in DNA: TGTGCCAGCAGTGCGAGACAGGGCCCCTACGAGCAGTACTTC. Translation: CASSARQGPYEQYF.

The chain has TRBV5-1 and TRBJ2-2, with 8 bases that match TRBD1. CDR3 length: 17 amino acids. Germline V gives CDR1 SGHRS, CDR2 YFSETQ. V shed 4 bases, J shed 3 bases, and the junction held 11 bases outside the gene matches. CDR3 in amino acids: CASSPLGQGAYTGELFF. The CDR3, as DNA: TGCGCCAGCAGCCCACTGGGGCAGGGGGCCTACACCGGGGAGCTGTTTTTT.

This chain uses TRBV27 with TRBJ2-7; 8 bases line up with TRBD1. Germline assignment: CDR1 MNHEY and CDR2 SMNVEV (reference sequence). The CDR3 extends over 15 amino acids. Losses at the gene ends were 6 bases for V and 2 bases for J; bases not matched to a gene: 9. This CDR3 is CASSPMAGGPYEQYF. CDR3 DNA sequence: TGTGCCAGCAGCCCCATGGCAGGGGGCCCCTACGAGCAGTACTTC.

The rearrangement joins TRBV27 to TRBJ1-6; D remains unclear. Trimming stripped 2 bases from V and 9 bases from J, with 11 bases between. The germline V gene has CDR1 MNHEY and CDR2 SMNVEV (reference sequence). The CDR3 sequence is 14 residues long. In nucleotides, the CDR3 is TGTGCCAGCAGTTTAGGTGTCAGGTTTTCACCCCTCCACTTT. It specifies CASSLGVRFSPLHF.

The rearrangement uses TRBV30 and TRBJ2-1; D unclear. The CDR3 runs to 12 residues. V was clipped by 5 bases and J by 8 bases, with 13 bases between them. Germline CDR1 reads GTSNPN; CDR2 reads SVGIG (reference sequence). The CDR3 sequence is CAWQSSSHEQFF. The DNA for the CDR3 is TGTGCCTGGCAGTCCTCTTCACATGAGCAGTTCTTC.